The source of this T cell receptor beta chain is a study of identical twins. Study findings and constraints: Insertion counts were lower in abundant cord blood beta clonotypes, a trend that memory repertoires did not show. Partly confounded zero-insertion analyses could result from invariant MAIT and iNKT cells.

A universal primer site came from template switching; cDNA carried unique molecular identifiers. MiXCR, applied by TCRdb to the 5' RACE reads, yields one record per CDR3 protein. The sample lists roughly 770,000 distinct CDR3 sequences, around a sixth occurring once. This clonotype was counted between two and nine times. Its target is not known. The CDR3 contains 14 residues. Trimming removed 6 bases at V and 2 bases at J, with 12 bases between. This sample also appeared in a second study, on T cells expressing NK-cell markers. According to that study: Sequencing of TCR beta repertoires drew on sorted CD3+CD56+NKG2C+, CD3+CD56+NKG2C- and CD3+CD56-NKG2C+ T cells.

The source is a woman aged 18-30 years in good health. What was sequenced was PBMCs. The gene calls are TRBV12-3 or TRBV12-4 and TRBJ2-3; D is perhaps TRBD2 (6 bases). The chain's CDR3 is CASRSGGPTDTQYF. CDR3 bases: TGTGCCAGCAGATCCGGGGGACCCACAGATACGCAGTATTTT.